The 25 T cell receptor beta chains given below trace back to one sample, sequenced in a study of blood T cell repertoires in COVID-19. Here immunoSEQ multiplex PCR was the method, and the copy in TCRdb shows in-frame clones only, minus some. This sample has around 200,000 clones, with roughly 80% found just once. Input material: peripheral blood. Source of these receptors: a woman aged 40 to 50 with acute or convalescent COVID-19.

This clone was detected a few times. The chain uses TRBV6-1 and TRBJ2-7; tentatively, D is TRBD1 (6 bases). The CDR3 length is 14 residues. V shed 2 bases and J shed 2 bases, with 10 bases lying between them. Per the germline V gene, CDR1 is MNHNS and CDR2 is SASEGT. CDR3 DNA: TGTGCCAGCAGTGAATGGGGGACACCCTACGAGCAGTACTTC. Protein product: CASSEWGTPYEQYF.

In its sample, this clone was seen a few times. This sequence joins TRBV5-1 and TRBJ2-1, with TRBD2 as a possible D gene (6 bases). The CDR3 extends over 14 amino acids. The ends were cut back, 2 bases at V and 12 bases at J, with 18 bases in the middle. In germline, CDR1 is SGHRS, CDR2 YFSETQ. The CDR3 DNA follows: TGCGCCAGCAGCTTACCCCGGGACTCAGAGAGGCAGTTCTTC. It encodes CASSLPRDSERQFF.

The CDR3 DNA sequence: TGTGCCAGCAGCCCCGGGGGGGCTCTACTCTACAATGAGCAGTTCTTC. Amino acids: CASSPGGALLYNEQFF. J is TRBJ2-1 and V is TRBV6-4; 8 bases agree with TRBD2. This CDR3 contains 16 residues. Trimming cost V 6 bases and J 3 bases; bases outside gene matches: 10. From germline, CDR1 is MRHNA and CDR2 SNTAGT.

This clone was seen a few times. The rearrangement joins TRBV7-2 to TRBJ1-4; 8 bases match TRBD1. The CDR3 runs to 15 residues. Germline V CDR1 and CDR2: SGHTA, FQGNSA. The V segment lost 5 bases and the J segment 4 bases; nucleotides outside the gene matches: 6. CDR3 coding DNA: TGTGCCAGCAGCCGTGACAGGGGACATAATGAAAAACTGTTTTTT. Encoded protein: CASSRDRGHNEKLFF.

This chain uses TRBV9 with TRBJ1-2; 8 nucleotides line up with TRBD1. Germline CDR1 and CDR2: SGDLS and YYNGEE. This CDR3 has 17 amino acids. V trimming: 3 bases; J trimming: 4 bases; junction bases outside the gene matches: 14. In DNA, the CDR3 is TGTGCCAGCAGCGACGGACAGGGCCGACTCCCTAGCTATGGCTACACCTTC. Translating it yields CASSDGQGRLPSYGYTF.

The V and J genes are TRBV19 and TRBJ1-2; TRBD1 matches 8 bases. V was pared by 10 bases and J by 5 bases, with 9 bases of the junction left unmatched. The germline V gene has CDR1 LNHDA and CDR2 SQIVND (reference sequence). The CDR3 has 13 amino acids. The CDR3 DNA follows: TGTGCCACCCGGGACAGGCGACTTTATGGCTACACCTTC. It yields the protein CATRDRRLYGYTF.

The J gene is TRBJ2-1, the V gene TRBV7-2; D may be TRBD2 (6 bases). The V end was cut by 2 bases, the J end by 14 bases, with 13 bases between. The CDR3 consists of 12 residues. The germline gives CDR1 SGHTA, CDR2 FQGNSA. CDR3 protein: CASSLLTSREFF. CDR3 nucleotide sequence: TGTGCCAGCAGCTTATTAACTAGCAGAGAGTTCTTC.

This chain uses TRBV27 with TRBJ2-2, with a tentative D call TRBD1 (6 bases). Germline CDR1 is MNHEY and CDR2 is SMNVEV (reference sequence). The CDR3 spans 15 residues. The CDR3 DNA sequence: TGTGCGACTACTTGGAGGACAGACACCACCGGGGAGCTGTTTTTT. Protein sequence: CATTWRTDTTGELFF.

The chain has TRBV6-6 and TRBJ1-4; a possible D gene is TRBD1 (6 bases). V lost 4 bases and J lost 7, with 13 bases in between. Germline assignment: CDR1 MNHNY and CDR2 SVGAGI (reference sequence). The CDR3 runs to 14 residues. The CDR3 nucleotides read TGTGCCAGCAGTTCGCAACAGGGCCGTGAAAAACTGTTTTTT. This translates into CASSSQQGREKLFF.

CDR3 sequence reads: CASSEGQGISNQPQHF. The CDR3, as DNA: TGTGCCAGCAGTGAGGGACAGGGGATTAGCAATCAGCCCCAGCATTTT. This chain links TRBV9 with TRBJ1-5; TRBD1 aligns across 10 bases. Germline V gives CDR1 SGDLS, CDR2 YYNGEE. This CDR3 contains 16 residues. V shed 5 bases, J shed 0 bases, and the junction held 5 bases outside the gene matches.

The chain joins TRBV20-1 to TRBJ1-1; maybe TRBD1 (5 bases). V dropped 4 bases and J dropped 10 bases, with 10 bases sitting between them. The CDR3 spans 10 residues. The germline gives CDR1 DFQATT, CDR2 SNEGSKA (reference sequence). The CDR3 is CSATGGGAFF. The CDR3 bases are TGCAGTGCTACTGGGGGGGGAGCTTTCTTT.

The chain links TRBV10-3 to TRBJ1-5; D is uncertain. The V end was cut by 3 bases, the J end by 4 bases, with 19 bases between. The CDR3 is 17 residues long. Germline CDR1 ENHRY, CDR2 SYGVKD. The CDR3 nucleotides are TGTGCCATCAGTGAAACCTTCTTTGGGCAGATGAATCAGCCCCAGCATTTT. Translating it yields CAISETFFGQMNQPQHF.

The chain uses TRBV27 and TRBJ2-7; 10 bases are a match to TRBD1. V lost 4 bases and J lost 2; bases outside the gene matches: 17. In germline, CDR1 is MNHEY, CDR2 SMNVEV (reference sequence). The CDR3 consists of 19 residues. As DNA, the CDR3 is TGTGCCAGCAGTTCACCTCCCGGGACAGGGGCGACTAGTACCTACGAGCAGTACTTC. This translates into CASSSPPGTGATSTYEQYF.

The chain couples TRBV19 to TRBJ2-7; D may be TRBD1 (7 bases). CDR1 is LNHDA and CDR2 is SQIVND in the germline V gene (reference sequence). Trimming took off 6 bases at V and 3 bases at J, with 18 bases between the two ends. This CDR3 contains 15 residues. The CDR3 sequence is CASSRGTAEFYEQYF. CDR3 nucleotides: TGTGCCAGTAGCCGCGGGACAGCGGAATTCTACGAGCAGTACTTC.

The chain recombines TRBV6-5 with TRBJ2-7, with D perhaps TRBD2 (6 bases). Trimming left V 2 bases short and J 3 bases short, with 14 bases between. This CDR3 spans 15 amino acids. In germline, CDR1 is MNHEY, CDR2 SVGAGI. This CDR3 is CASSYTSQAFYEQYF. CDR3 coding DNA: TGTGCCAGCAGTTACACTAGCCAAGCCTTCTACGAGCAGTACTTC.

The CDR3, as DNA: TGTGCCAGCAAGACAGGTCTAGGAGAGACCCAGTACTTC. Its protein product is CASKTGLGETQYF. This chain connects TRBV6-5 to TRBJ2-5; tentatively, D is TRBD1 (6 bases). Germline-derived CDR1 and CDR2 are MNHEY and SVGAGI. The CDR3 runs 13 residues. V shed 7 bases and J shed 4 bases, with 13 bases lying between them.

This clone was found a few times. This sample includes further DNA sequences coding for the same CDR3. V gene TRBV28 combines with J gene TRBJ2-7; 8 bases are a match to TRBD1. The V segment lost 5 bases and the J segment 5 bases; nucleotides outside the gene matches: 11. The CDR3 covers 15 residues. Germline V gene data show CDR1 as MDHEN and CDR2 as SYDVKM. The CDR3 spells CASSPPGQGFHEQYF. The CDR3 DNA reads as TGTGCCAGCAGTCCTCCCGGACAGGGCTTCCACGAGCAGTACTTC.

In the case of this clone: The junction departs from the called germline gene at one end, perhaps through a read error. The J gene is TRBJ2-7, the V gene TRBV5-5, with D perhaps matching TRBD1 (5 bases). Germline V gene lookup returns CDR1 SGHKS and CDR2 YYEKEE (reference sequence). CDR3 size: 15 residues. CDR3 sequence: CASSLLKGISNEQYF. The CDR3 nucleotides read TGTGCCAGCAGCTTGTTGAAGGGGATCTCCAACGAGCAGTACTTC. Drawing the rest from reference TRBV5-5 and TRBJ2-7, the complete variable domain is DAGVTQSPTHLIKTRGQQVTLRCSPISGHKSVSWYQQVLGQGPQFIFQYYEKEERGRGNFPDRFSARQFPNYSSELNVNALLLGDSALYLCASSLLKGISNEQYFGPGTRLTVT.

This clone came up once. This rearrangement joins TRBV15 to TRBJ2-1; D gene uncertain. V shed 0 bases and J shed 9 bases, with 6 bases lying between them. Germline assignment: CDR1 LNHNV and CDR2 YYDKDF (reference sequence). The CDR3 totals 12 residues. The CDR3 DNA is TGTGCCACCAGCAGAGACAGAGGTGAGCAGTTCTTC. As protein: CATSRDRGEQFF.

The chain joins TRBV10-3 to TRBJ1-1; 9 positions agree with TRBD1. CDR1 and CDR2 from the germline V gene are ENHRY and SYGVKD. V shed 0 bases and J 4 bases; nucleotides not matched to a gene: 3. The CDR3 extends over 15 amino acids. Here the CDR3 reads CAISESKTGGTEAFF. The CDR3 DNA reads TGTGCCATCAGTGAGTCTAAGACAGGGGGCACTGAAGCTTTCTTT.

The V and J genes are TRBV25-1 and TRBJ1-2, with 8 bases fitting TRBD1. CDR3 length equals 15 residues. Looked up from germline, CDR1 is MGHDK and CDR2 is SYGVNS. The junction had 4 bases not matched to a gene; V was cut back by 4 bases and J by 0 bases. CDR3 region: CASSVGQGANYGYTF. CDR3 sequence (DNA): TGTGCCAGCAGTGTAGGACAGGGAGCTAACTATGGCTACACCTTC.

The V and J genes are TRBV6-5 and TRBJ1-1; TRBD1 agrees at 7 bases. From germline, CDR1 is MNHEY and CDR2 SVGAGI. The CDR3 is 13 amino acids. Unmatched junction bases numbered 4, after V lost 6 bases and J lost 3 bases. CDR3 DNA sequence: TGTGCCAGCAGGACAGACAGGGACACTGAAGCTTTCTTT. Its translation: CASRTDRDTEAFF.

CDR3 nucleotide sequence: TGTGCCAGCAGCGCGACAGGGGATAACTATGGCTACACCTTC. Translation: CASSATGDNYGYTF. This chain joins TRBV7-3 and TRBJ1-2, with 8 bases fitting TRBD1. Germline CDR1 is SGHTA and CDR2 is FQGTGA. Trimming took 5 bases from V and 1 from J; bases not matched to a gene: 3. This CDR3 is 14 amino acids long.

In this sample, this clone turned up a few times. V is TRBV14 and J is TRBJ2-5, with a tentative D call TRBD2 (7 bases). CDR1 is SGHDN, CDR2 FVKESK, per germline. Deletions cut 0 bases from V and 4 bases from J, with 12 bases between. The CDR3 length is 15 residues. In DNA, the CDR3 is TGTGCCAGCAGCCAAGATTGGGGGGGCCGAGAGACCCAGTACTTC. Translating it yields CASSQDWGGRETQYF. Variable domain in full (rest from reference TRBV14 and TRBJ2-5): EAGVTQFPSHSVIEKGQTVTLRCDPISGHDNLYWYRRVMGKEIKFLLHFVKESKQDESGMPNNRFLAERTGGTYSTLKVQPAELEDSGVYFCASSQDWGGRETQYFGPGTRLLVL.

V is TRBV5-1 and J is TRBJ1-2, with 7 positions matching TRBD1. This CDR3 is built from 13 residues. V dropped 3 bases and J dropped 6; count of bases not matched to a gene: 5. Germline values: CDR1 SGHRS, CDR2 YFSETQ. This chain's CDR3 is CASSSTGVHGYTF. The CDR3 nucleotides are TGCGCCAGCAGCTCTACAGGGGTACATGGCTACACCTTC.